What follows are 6 T cell receptor beta chains derived from one specimen sequenced in a study of blood T cell repertoires in COVID-19. Libraries were prepared by immunoSEQ multiplex PCR; TCRdb keeps only in-frame clonotypes and omits some of them. Counted here are around 100,000 clones, about 80% occurring once; the ten biggest clones make up about 12%. The sequencing input was peripheral blood. The receptors shown here come from a human donor in a cohort sampled during active COVID-19.

This clone was seen once. The V and J genes are TRBV3-1 (or the pseudogene TRBV3-2) and TRBJ1-2; 7 bases match TRBD1. CDR1 and CDR2 (germline): LGHDT, YNNKEL (reference sequence). The CDR3 loop spans 15 amino acids. Trimming removed 4 bases from V and 5 bases from J; junction bases left unmatched: 10. CDR3 DNA sequence: TGTGCCAGCAGCCCTACACAGGGGAAGGGGTATGGCTACACCTTC. Protein product: CASSPTQGKGYGYTF.

The V call is TRBV12-3 or TRBV12-4, the J call TRBJ1-6; D is undetermined. The CDR3 loop spans 12 amino acids. V was clipped by 6 bases and J by 14 bases, with 14 bases between them. The CDR3 DNA is TGTGCCAGCAGCGCGGCTGGTAGTTCCCTCCACTTT. As protein: CASSAAGSSLHF.

V and J are TRBV28 and TRBJ1-2, with D tentatively TRBD1 (6 bases). The CDR3 consists of 12 residues. The germline CDR1 and CDR2 sequences are MDHEN and SYDVKM. V lost 7 bases, J lost 6 bases, and 12 bases lay in between. In DNA, the CDR3 is TGTGCCAGCACTATTACAGGGAATGGCTACACCTTC. Translated: CASTITGNGYTF.

The V and J genes are TRBV5-1 and TRBJ2-6, with 7 bases aligning to TRBD1. The germline gives CDR1 SGHRS, CDR2 YFSETQ. V was clipped by 0 bases and J by 0 bases; unmatched bases: 0. The CDR3 spans 16 residues. The CDR3 is CASSLGDSSGANVLTF. The CDR3 nucleotides are TGCGCCAGCAGCTTGGGGGACAGCTCTGGGGCCAACGTCCTGACTTTC.

The chain joins TRBV5-6 to TRBJ2-1; the match to TRBD2 covers 10 bases. Germline trimming cut 3 bases from V and 4 bases from J; bases unmatched to any gene: 7. Germline-derived CDR1 and CDR2 are SGHDT and YYEEEE. This CDR3 region has 16 residues. Here the CDR3 reads CASSSTERGGYNEQFF. The CDR3 nucleotides read TGTGCCAGCAGCTCCACCGAGCGGGGGGGGTACAATGAGCAGTTCTTC.

The V call is TRBV6-5, the J call TRBJ2-1; 8 bases map to TRBD2. The CDR3 consists of 14 residues. After removal of 8 bases from V and 4 bases from J, the junction contained 7 bases not matched to a gene. CDR1 is MNHEY, CDR2 SVGAGI, per germline. Here the CDR3 DNA reads TGTGCCAGCGGATTAGCGGGACTTTACAATGAGCAGTTCTTC. It specifies CASGLAGLYNEQFF.